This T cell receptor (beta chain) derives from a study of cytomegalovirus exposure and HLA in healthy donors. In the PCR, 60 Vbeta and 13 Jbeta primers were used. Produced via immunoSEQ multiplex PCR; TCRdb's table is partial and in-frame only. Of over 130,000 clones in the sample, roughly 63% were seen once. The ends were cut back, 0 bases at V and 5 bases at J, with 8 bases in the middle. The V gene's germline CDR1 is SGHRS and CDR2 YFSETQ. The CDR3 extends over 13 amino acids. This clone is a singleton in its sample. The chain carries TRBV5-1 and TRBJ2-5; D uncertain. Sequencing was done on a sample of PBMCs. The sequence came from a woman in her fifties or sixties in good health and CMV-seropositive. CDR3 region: CASSLVSEETQYF. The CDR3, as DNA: TGCGCCAGCAGCTTGGTATCGGAGGAGACCCAGTACTTC.